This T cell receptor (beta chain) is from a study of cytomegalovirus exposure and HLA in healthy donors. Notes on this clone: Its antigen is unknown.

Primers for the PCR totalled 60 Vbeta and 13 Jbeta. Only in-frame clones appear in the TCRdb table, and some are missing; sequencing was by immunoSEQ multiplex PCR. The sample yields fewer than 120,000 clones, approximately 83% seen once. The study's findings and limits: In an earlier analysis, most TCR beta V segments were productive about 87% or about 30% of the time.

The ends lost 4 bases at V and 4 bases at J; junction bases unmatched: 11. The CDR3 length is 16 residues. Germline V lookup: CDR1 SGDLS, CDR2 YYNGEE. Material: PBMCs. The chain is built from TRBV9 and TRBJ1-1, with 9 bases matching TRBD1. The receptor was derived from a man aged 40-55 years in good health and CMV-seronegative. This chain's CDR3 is CASSSRDRVRGTEAFF. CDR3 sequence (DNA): TGTGCCAGCAGCAGCCGGGACAGGGTAAGAGGCACTGAAGCTTTCTTT.